The 28 T cell receptor beta chains reported below all come from one sample, sequenced in a study of blood T cell repertoires in COVID-19. The repertoire was sequenced with immunoSEQ multiplex PCR; TCRdb's copy has only in-frame clones and lacks some. The table shows around 130,000 clones, with 88% occurring only once. Sequencing was carried out using peripheral blood. The receptors here all came from a man aged 55-75 years with active or convalescent COVID-19.

V gene TRBV5-5 combines with J gene TRBJ2-7, with D possibly TRBD2 on 6 matching bases. V lost 4 bases and J lost 2, with 10 bases in between. From germline, CDR1 is SGHKS and CDR2 YYEKEE (reference sequence). This CDR3 spans 13 amino acids. Here the CDR3 reads CASSRDLPYEQYF. CDR3 coding DNA: TGTGCCAGCAGCCGGGACTTACCCTACGAGCAGTACTTC.

V gene TRBV9 combines with J gene TRBJ2-2; TRBD2 matches 8 bases. The junction had 10 bases not matched to a gene; V was cut back by 4 bases and J by 2 bases. Germline V CDR1 and CDR2: SGDLS, YYNGEE. This CDR3 has 17 residues. DNA of the CDR3: TGTGCCAGCAGCACCTGGGGTAGCGGGACTAACACCGGGGAGCTGTTTTTT. Its translation: CASSTWGSGTNTGELFF. Full variable domain (rest looked up from reference TRBV9 and TRBJ2-2): DSGVTQTPKHLITATGQRVTLRCSPRSGDLSVYWYQQSLDQGLQFLIQYYNGEERAKGNILERFSAQQFPDLHSELNLSSLELGDSALYFCASSTWGSGTNTGELFFGEGSRLTVL.

The chain couples TRBV28 to TRBJ2-5; perhaps TRBD1 as D (5 bases). Germline V gives CDR1 MDHEN, CDR2 SYDVKM. Between the trimmed V and J ends, which lost 7 bases and 6 bases, there was a span of 12 bases. CDR3 size: 12 residues. In nucleotides, the CDR3 is TGTGCCAGCAAAGGGGTGCCCCAGACCCAGTACTTC. Its translation: CASKGVPQTQYF.

As regards this clone: The same CDR3 is also encoded by other DNA sequences in this sample. J is TRBJ1-5 and V is TRBV28; 8 bases are shared with TRBD1. Trimming at V came to 3 bases and at J to 4 bases, leaving 5 bases not matched to a gene. CDR3 length equals 15 residues. The germline gives CDR1 MDHEN, CDR2 SYDVKM. The CDR3, as DNA: TGTGCCAGCAGTTTCGGGGGGACAGGAAATCAGCCCCAGCATTTT. It translates to CASSFGGTGNQPQHF.

The rearrangement uses TRBV18 and TRBJ2-6; D may be TRBD2 (5 bases). Germline assignment: CDR1 KGHSH and CDR2 LQKENI. The CDR3 runs 16 residues. V lost 3 bases and J lost 2, with 11 bases in between. The CDR3 sequence is CASSPLRGAGANVLTF. The CDR3 DNA reads TGTGCCAGCTCACCCTTACGGGGAGCTGGGGCCAACGTCCTGACTTTC. The variable domain in full, completed from reference TRBV18 and TRBJ2-6, reads NAGVMQNPRHLVRRRGQEARLRCSPMKGHSHVYWYRQLPEEGLKFMVYLQKENIIDESGMPKERFSAEFPKEGPSILRIQQVVRGDSAAYFCASSPLRGAGANVLTFGAGSRLTVL.

The chain couples TRBV29-1 to TRBJ2-1, with TRBD1 identical over 9 bases. CDR1 is SQVTM and CDR2 is ANQGSEA in the germline V gene. The CDR3 runs to 13 residues. Trimming removed 8 bases from V and 4 bases from J; junction bases left unmatched: 6. The CDR3 DNA is TGCAGCCTCGGGACAGGGATTTACAATGAGCAGTTCTTC. Its translation: CSLGTGIYNEQFF.

This clone was recorded once. The V call is TRBV15, the J call TRBJ2-1; maybe TRBD1 (6 bases). This CDR3 comprises 16 residues. CDR1 is LNHNV, CDR2 YYDKDF, per germline (reference sequence). The V and J ends lost 3 bases and 4 bases respectively, with 16 bases between them. The CDR3 sequence: CATSRTQGPGYNEQFF. As DNA, the CDR3 is TGTGCCACCAGCAGGACACAGGGCCCCGGGTACAATGAGCAGTTCTTC.

The genes are TRBV6-2 or TRBV6-3 and TRBJ1-2, with 7 bases identical to TRBD1. In germline, CDR1 is MNHEY, CDR2 SVGEGT. V dropped 5 bases and J dropped 1; count of bases not matched to a gene: 10. This CDR3 spans 16 amino acids. The DNA of the CDR3 is TGTGCCAGCAGTCCGAGACAGGGAGTACATAACTATGGCTACACCTTC. Residues: CASSPRQGVHNYGYTF.

CDR3 in DNA: TGCAGCGTTGGGGACAGGGGGACCTACGAGCAGTACTTC. Its protein is CSVGDRGTYEQYF. This sequence joins TRBV29-1 and TRBJ2-7; TRBD1 agrees at 11 bases. The V gene's germline CDR1 is SQVTM and CDR2 ANQGSEA. The CDR3 totals 13 residues. Trimming took 4 bases from V and 2 from J; bases not matched to a gene: 1.

This clone was picked up one time. The rearrangement links TRBV28 to TRBJ1-2; TRBD1 matches 7 bases. CDR3 size: 14 residues. Germline CDR1 and CDR2: MDHEN and SYDVKM. The J segment lost 3 bases and the V segment lost 2 bases, leaving 3 bases of the junction unmatched. CDR3: CASSLKGADYGYTF. The CDR3, as DNA: TGTGCCAGCAGTTTAAAGGGGGCTGACTATGGCTACACCTTC.

CDR3 nucleotides: TGTGCCATCAGTGACAGGGTCAGGGATGGCTACACCTTC. This codes for CAISDRVRDGYTF. The chain carries TRBV10-3 and TRBJ1-2; D possibly corresponds to TRBD1 (5 bases). The CDR3 contains 13 residues. CDR1 ENHRY and CDR2 SYGVKD come from the germline V gene. V lost 3 bases and J 6 bases, leaving 11 bases between the germline ends.

V gene TRBV10-3 combines with J gene TRBJ2-7; possible D gene TRBD1, 6 bases. The CDR3 extends over 14 amino acids. V shed 9 bases and J shed 0 bases, with 15 bases lying between them. Per germline, CDR1 ENHRY and CDR2 SYGVKD. The CDR3 DNA follows: TGTGCCATAGGGTTGACAGGCCTCTCCTACGAGCAGTACTTC. Protein product: CAIGLTGLSYEQYF.

The chain joins TRBV6-6 to TRBJ2-7; D is perhaps TRBD2 (6 bases). The length of the CDR3 is 15 residues. V lost 6 bases to trimming and J lost 0 bases, with 15 bases between them. The germline V gene has CDR1 MNHNY and CDR2 SVGAGI (reference sequence). CDR3 coding DNA: TGTGCCAGCAGATACGGGACTTCAAGCTCCTACGAGCAGTACTTC. Its translation: CASRYGTSSSYEQYF.

This clone has a single count. V is TRBV5-1 and J is TRBJ2-7; a weak D match, TRBD1 (6 bases). Germline-derived CDR1 and CDR2 are SGHRS and YFSETQ. V shed 3 bases and J shed 3 bases, with 13 bases lying between them. The CDR3 consists of 14 residues. CDR3 sequence (DNA): TGCGCCAGCAGCTCAAGGACAGCGAACTACGAGCAGTACTTC. Translation gives CASSSRTANYEQYF.

The V and J genes are TRBV11-2 and TRBJ1-1; 8 nucleotides match TRBD1. Germline CDR1 reads SGHAT; CDR2 reads FQNNGV. The CDR3 is 15 amino acids. The ends lost 2 bases at V and 0 bases at J; junction bases unmatched: 2. Here the CDR3 DNA reads TGTGCCAGCAGCTTACGACAGGGGATGAACACTGAAGCTTTCTTT. This codes for CASSLRQGMNTEAFF.

The chain employs TRBV27 and TRBJ1-6; a possible D gene is TRBD1 (5 bases). The CDR3 has 20 amino acids. CDR1 and CDR2 from the germline V gene are MNHEY and SMNVEV (reference sequence). V lost 1 base and J 0 bases, leaving 19 bases between the germline ends. This CDR3 is CASSLYRPTRDSSYNSPLHF. CDR3 DNA sequence: TGTGCCAGCAGTTTATATAGGCCAACCCGAGACAGCTCCTATAATTCACCCCTCCACTTT.

J is TRBJ2-4 and V is TRBV3-1 (or the pseudogene TRBV3-2); TRBD2 agrees at 10 bases. The length of the CDR3 is 15 residues. In germline, CDR1 is LGHDT, CDR2 YNNKEL (reference sequence). The V gene end was trimmed by 3 bases and the J gene end by 8 bases; junction bases not matched to a gene: 7. CDR3 sequence: CASSQASGSLDIQYF. CDR3 DNA: TGTGCCAGCAGCCAGGCTAGCGGGAGTCTTGACATTCAGTACTTC.

This chain connects TRBV7-9 to TRBJ1-1; 7 bases fit TRBD1. V shed 0 bases and J 7 bases; nucleotides not matched to a gene: 5. CDR3 length: 14 residues. CDR1 SEHNR and CDR2 FQNEAQ come from the germline V gene (reference sequence). CDR3 nucleotides: TGTGCCAGCAGCTTAGCGGGGGGACAGATTGAAGCTTTCTTT. Protein product: CASSLAGGQIEAFF.

The V and J genes are TRBV5-1 and TRBJ2-1; 7 bases fit TRBD2. Germline CDR1 reads SGHRS; CDR2 reads YFSETQ. V trimming: 4 bases; J trimming: 6 bases; junction bases outside the gene matches: 10. The CDR3 spans 15 residues. The DNA for the CDR3 is TGCGCCAGCAGCGCGGGCCGAGCGGGGAGCAATGAGCAGTTCTTC. It codes for CASSAGRAGSNEQFF.

This chain connects TRBV7-8 to TRBJ1-2, with 11 bases that match TRBD1. There are 23 residues in the CDR3. The V gene end was trimmed by 5 bases and the J gene end by 2 bases; junction bases not matched to a gene: 28. The germline V gene has CDR1 SGHVS and CDR2 FQNEAQ. The CDR3 sequence is CASSLPIIVPTTGTGGPNYGYTF. The DNA for the CDR3 is TGTGCCAGCAGCCTCCCAATAATTGTCCCGACGACCGGGACAGGGGGACCGAACTATGGCTACACCTTC.

The chain couples TRBV9 to TRBJ2-7; D ambiguous. The CDR3 is 14 residues long. V was clipped by 3 bases and J by 2 bases, with 12 bases between them. The germline gives CDR1 SGDLS, CDR2 YYNGEE. The CDR3 region is CASSAVVYPYEQYF. The DNA of the CDR3 is TGTGCCAGCAGCGCGGTAGTGTATCCCTACGAGCAGTACTTC. Filled out from reference TRBV9 and TRBJ2-7, the complete variable domain reads DSGVTQTPKHLITATGQRVTLRCSPRSGDLSVYWYQQSLDQGLQFLIQYYNGEERAKGNILERFSAQQFPDLHSELNLSSLELGDSALYFCASSAVVYPYEQYFGPGTRLTVT.

V usage is TRBV28 and J usage is TRBJ2-5; the D gene is possibly TRBD1 (6 bases). V was pared by 5 bases and J by 5 bases, with 18 bases between. Germline loops: CDR1 MDHEN, CDR2 SYDVKM. There are 15 residues in the CDR3. The chain's CDR3 is CASSRTGTKRETQYF. The CDR3 region has the DNA TGTGCCAGCAGTAGAACCGGGACAAAGAGGGAGACCCAGTACTTC.

The genes are TRBV11-2 and TRBJ2-7; a possible D gene is TRBD2 (7 bases). CDR1 is SGHAT, CDR2 FQNNGV, per germline. V was pared by 4 bases and J by 0 bases, with 16 bases between. There are 16 residues in the CDR3. The CDR3 is CASSSRGAFSSYEQYF. The CDR3 region has the DNA TGTGCCAGCAGCTCCCGGGGGGCATTTAGCTCCTACGAGCAGTACTTC.

The chain carries TRBV12-3 or TRBV12-4 and TRBJ1-1; no clear D gene. There are 13 residues in the CDR3. Trimming pared 5 bases from V and 5 bases from J, leaving 12 bases between. In DNA, the CDR3 is TGTGCCAGCAGTGAATCCACGGGGACTGAAGCTTTCTTT. Protein product: CASSESTGTEAFF.

The chain recombines TRBV27 with TRBJ2-5; no reliable D call. The V and J ends lost 1 base and 4 bases respectively, with 10 bases between them. The CDR3 length is 14 residues. Looked up from germline, CDR1 is MNHEY and CDR2 is SMNVEV (reference sequence). CDR3 region: CASSLYPNRETQYF. For the CDR3, the DNA is TGTGCCAGCAGTTTATACCCTAATAGAGAGACCCAGTACTTC.

The J gene is TRBJ1-4, the V gene TRBV30, with D maybe TRBD1 (5 bases). The CDR3 has 13 residues. V shed 7 bases and J shed 7 bases, with 16 bases lying between them. Germline CDR1 reads GTSNPN; CDR2 reads SVGIG (reference sequence). The CDR3 DNA follows: TGTGCCTACAGAACAGCGGGGGTTGAAAAACTGTTTTTT. As protein: CAYRTAGVEKLFF.

V usage is TRBV19 and J usage is TRBJ1-2, with D possibly being TRBD1 (5 bases). The germline V and J ends were trimmed by 9 bases and 0 bases, with 20 bases remaining between them. The CDR3 loop spans 16 amino acids. Looked up from germline, CDR1 is LNHDA and CDR2 is SQIVND (reference sequence). For the CDR3, the DNA is TGTGCCAGCACCACCCCGGGGGAGAGTACTAACTATGGCTACACCTTC. It yields the protein CASTTPGESTNYGYTF. Full variable domain (outside the CDR3, taken from reference TRBV19 and TRBJ1-2): DGGITQSPKYLFRKEGQNVTLSCEQNLNHDAMYWYRQDPGQGLRLIYYSQIVNDFQKGDIAEGYSVSREKKESFPLTVTSAQKNPTAFYLCASTTPGESTNYGYTFGSGTRLTVV.

The chain carries TRBV2 and TRBJ2-1, with 8 bases matching TRBD2. Germline loops: CDR1 SNHLY, CDR2 FYNNEI. V lost 7 bases, J lost 4 bases, and 3 bases stayed unmatched. CDR3 length: 13 amino acids. CDR3 region: CASKAGEYNEQFF. DNA of the CDR3: TGTGCCAGCAAAGCGGGAGAATACAATGAGCAGTTCTTC.